Given below is one T cell receptor beta chain in context. This sample is part of a study of long-term antiretroviral therapy in people with HIV. At survey level, the immunoSEQ assay was run in its v3.0 version. For each individual sample, sequencing targeted about 35,000-55,000 T-cell genomes. Assay: immunoSEQ multiplex PCR; the TCRdb copy retains only in-frame clones and omits some. In the table there are 35,000 to 50,000 clones, around nine tenths of which are singletons. With 0 bases clipped from V and 7 bases from J, the junction kept 17 bases outside the gene matches. The germline V gene has CDR1 SGHDT and CDR2 YYEEEE. CDR3 length equals 18 residues.

The V call is TRBV5-6, the J call TRBJ1-1; 8 nucleotides line up with TRBD1. Here the sequenced sample was unsorted PBMCs, taken 0.1 years before starting antiretroviral therapy. The TCR was taken from a woman in her forties or fifties with HIV. The CDR3 bases are TGTGCCAGCAGCTTGGTGGGGAAGACGGACAGGGTGTTAGGTGAAGCTTTCTTT. Translating gives CASSLVGKTDRVLGEAFF.